This is a list of T cell receptor beta chains from one sample in a study of control samples from healthy donors and cancer patients. The protocol was immunoSEQ multiplex PCR, while the TCRdb copy is restricted to in-frame clones and leaves out a portion. The sample comprises more than 100,000 clones, about nine tenths of which are singletons, and about 2.5% rests with the top ten. The sequenced sample was blood. These TCRs come from a man younger than 35 in good health. CDR3s include the opening cysteine and the closing phenylalanine or tryptophan. D genes are given only for firm matches. The listing skips clone size in some rows; elsewhere it reads once, few, many or a size class.

cdr3_aa cdr3_nt d_call v_call clone_size j_call
CASSFGTTDYEQYF TGCGCCAGCAGCTTTGGAACAACCGATTACGAGCAGTACTTC NA TRBV5-1 NA TRBJ2-7
CASSYRLTSYNEQFF TGTGCCAGCAGTTATCGTTTGACATCCTACAATGAGCAGTTCTTC NA TRBV6-5 NA TRBJ2-1
CASKTGTGSTEAFF TGTGCCAGTAAGACCGGGACAGGGTCCACTGAAGCTTTCTTT TRBD1 TRBV19 NA TRBJ1-1
CASGNWGTPRGEKLFF TGTGCCAGCGGGAATTGGGGGACTCCTCGGGGGGAAAAACTGTTTTTT NA TRBV2 NA TRBJ1-4
CASSPPHRVRSNQPQHF TGTGCCAGCAGTCCCCCGCACAGGGTCAGGAGCAATCAGCCCCAGCATTTT NA TRBV28 NA TRBJ1-5
CASSPVSGRGGYNEQFF TGCGCCAGCAGCCCAGTTAGCGGGAGAGGAGGGTACAATGAGCAGTTCTTC TRBD2 TRBV4-1 NA TRBJ2-1
CASSTASTQQFF TGTGCCAGCAGTACCGCGTCGACCCAGCAGTTCTTC NA TRBV6-5 NA TRBJ2-1
CAISEHPDEQFF TGTGCCATCAGTGAGCATCCCGATGAGCAGTTCTTC NA TRBV10-3 NA TRBJ2-1
CASSLDENYGYTF TGTGCCAGCAGCTTGGATGAGAACTATGGCTACACCTTC NA TRBV5-4 NA TRBJ1-2
CASSSTYNPGVTQYF TGTGCCAGCAGTTCCACCTACAACCCTGGGGTGACCCAGTACTTC NA TRBV28 NA TRBJ2-5
CASSLDPLGANVLTF TGTGCCAGCAGCTTGGACCCCCTGGGGGCCAACGTCCTGACTTTC NA TRBV7-2 NA TRBJ2-6
CASSLIQGNSPLHF TGTGCCAGCAGTCTAATACAGGGGAATTCACCCCTCCACTTT TRBD1 TRBV11-3 NA TRBJ1-6
CASSPGGDGNTIYF TGTGCCAGCAGTCCAGGGGGAGATGGAAACACCATATATTTT TRBD1 TRBV28 NA TRBJ1-3
CASTPYTLASSSYNEQFF TGTGCCAGCACCCCCTACACTTTAGCATCCAGCTCCTACAATGAGCAGTTCTTC NA TRBV4-2 NA TRBJ2-1
CASSLAGTGNTIYF TGTGCCAGTAGTCTCGCAGGGACCGGAAACACCATATATTTT NA TRBV19 NA TRBJ1-3
CSADEWETQYF TGCAGTGCTGACGAGTGGGAGACCCAGTACTTC NA TRBV20-1 NA TRBJ2-5
CASSLAVPPDTQYF TGTGCCAGCAGCTTAGCCGTCCCTCCAGATACGCAGTATTTT NA TRBV7-9 NA TRBJ2-3
CASSQYWGETQYF TGTGCCAGCAGCCAATACTGGGGAGAGACCCAGTACTTC NA TRBV3-1/TRBV3-2 NA TRBJ2-5
CASRGDRGYGYTF TGTGCCAGCAGGGGAGACAGGGGCTATGGCTACACCTTC TRBD1 TRBV6-5 NA TRBJ1-2
CASSLVGGGNTIYF TGCGCCAGCAGCTTGGTCGGGGGCGGAAACACCATATATTTT NA TRBV5-1 few TRBJ1-3
CASSYSIGRDQPQHF TGTGCCAGCAGTTACTCGATAGGCAGGGATCAGCCCCAGCATTTT NA TRBV6-5 NA TRBJ1-5
CASSLTGYNEQFF TGTGCCAGCAGTTTAACGGGATACAATGAGCAGTTCTTC NA TRBV28 NA TRBJ2-1
CASSPSPDVSLHF TGTGCCAGCAGCCCTAGCCCGGACGTCTCCCTCCACTTT NA TRBV11-2 NA TRBJ1-6
CASSLKSYNSPLHF TGTGCCAGCAGCTTAAAGTCCTATAATTCACCCCTCCACTTT NA TRBV7-8 once TRBJ1-6
CASSSPITMNTEAFF TGTGCCAGCAGTTCCCCGATAACTATGAACACTGAAGCTTTCTTT NA TRBV28 NA TRBJ1-1
CASSAGNTIYF TGTGCCAGCAGTGCTGGAAACACCATATATTTT NA TRBV2 once TRBJ1-3
CAISEVFQETQYF TGTGCCATCAGTGAGGTGTTCCAAGAGACCCAGTACTTC NA TRBV10-3 NA TRBJ2-5
CASSYRQYYGYTF TGTGCCAGCAGCTACCGACAATATTATGGCTACACCTTC NA TRBV12-3/TRBV12-4 NA TRBJ1-2
CAISHGPHTGELFF TGTGCCATCAGCCACGGGCCTCACACCGGGGAGCTGTTTTTT NA TRBV6-2/TRBV6-3 NA TRBJ2-2
CASSGDLTEAFF TGTGCCAGCTCAGGGGACCTCACTGAAGCTTTCTTT NA TRBV18 NA TRBJ1-1
CASSGTANTEAFF TGTGCCAGCAGCGGGACCGCCAACACTGAAGCTTTCTTT NA TRBV11-3 NA TRBJ1-1
CATSAKGTFQETQYF TGTGCCACCAGTGCCAAAGGGACTTTCCAAGAGACCCAGTACTTC NA TRBV24-1 NA TRBJ2-5
CASSQQGNEQFF TGTGCCAGCAGCCAACAGGGCAATGAGCAGTTCTTC NA TRBV7-6 NA TRBJ2-1
CASSWTVEPEAFF TGTGCCAGCAGTTGGACAGTGGAACCTGAAGCTTTCTTT NA TRBV12-3/TRBV12-4 NA TRBJ1-1
CASSPREANYGYTF TGTGCCAGCAGCCCCCGTGAAGCTAACTATGGCTACACCTTC NA TRBV9 NA TRBJ1-2